This entry describes one T cell receptor beta chain. The CDR3 is 13 amino acids. After constant-region reverse-primer amplification, full-length variable regions underwent semi-nested PCR with Nested Universal Primer A. Each CDR3 protein gets one entry after TCRdb re-called the 5' RACE reads with MiXCR. The sample lists 6,000 or so distinct CDR3 sequences; about three quarters were seen once. The chain links TRBV12-2 to TRBJ2-2. TRBV12-2 is a listed pseudogene. Material for sequencing was memory CD4+ T cells sorted from a lymph node. The subset was: memory CD4+ T cells, CD4+CD45RO+CD25-. This sequence was found in a female donor with breast cancer. CDR3 region: CASRWWNTGELFF. The CDR3 DNA reads as TGTGCAAGTCGCTGGTGGAACACCGGGGAGCTGTTTTTT.